This T cell receptor beta chain came from a study of blood T cells in healthy people across ages. General study findings and limits: A roughly linear age-dependent decrease characterized TCR beta diversity per million T cells.

A second PCR of roughly 7 to 11 cycles used a sample-barcoded 5' primer and a J-beta primer mix. TCRdb re-called the 5' RACE reads with MiXCR, one entry per CDR3 protein. The sample lists about 1.4 million distinct CDR3 sequences; approximately 59% were seen once. Worth noting for this clonotype: Antigen unknown.

The receptor was derived from a man aged 18 to 30 in good health. The sample consisted of blood.

Here the CDR3 DNA reads TGCAGTGCCGGTGGGGGACGGTCCTACGAGCAGTACTTC. Translation gives CSAGGGRSYEQYF. The chain combines TRBV20-1 with TRBJ2-7, with D tentatively TRBD1 or TRBD2 (5 bases each). Germline V lookup: CDR1 DFQATT, CDR2 SNEGSKA (reference sequence). The CDR3 runs 13 residues. V was trimmed by 6 bases and J by 1 base, leaving 13 bases between them.